The rows below give T cell receptor beta chains drawn from one sample of a study of brain T cells in children with intractable seizures. Assay: immunoSEQ multiplex PCR; the TCRdb copy retains only in-frame clones and omits some. The sample records 75,000 to 80,000 clones, about 93% being singletons. The starting material was peripheral blood, obtained at surgery. The receptors stem from a boy under two years old with tuberous sclerosis and intractable seizures. Both conserved end residues are part of each CDR3. D genes are given only for firm matches.

D	V	J	CDR3
NA	TRBV7-8	TRBJ1-4	CASSSSRANEKLFF
NA	TRBV3-1/TRBV3-2	TRBJ1-1	CASSFDHQGVQGEAFF
NA	TRBV10-3	TRBJ2-3	CAISDPIRRVPQYF
NA	TRBV18	TRBJ1-4	CASSQTGNEKLFF
TRBD1	TRBV5-6	TRBJ2-7	CASSTGTGGFSYEQYF
TRBD1	TRBV18	TRBJ2-7	CASSPLVGTDPLEQYF
TRBD2	TRBV6-4	TRBJ2-3	CASSNLAGEGTDTQYF
NA	TRBV5-1	TRBJ1-1	CASSLALMNTEAFF
NA	TRBV11-2	TRBJ1-1	CASSFEGYGTEAFF
NA	TRBV6-5	TRBJ1-5	CASSYGQGMEPQHF
TRBD2	TRBV13	TRBJ2-3	CASVRLAGVDTQYF